Sequencing of this T cell receptor (beta chain) was carried out in a study of OX40 agonist ivuxolimab in advanced cancers. A history of autoimmune disease or systemic immunosuppression excluded patients. CDR3 size: 11 residues. Trimming took 5 bases from V and 5 from J, leaving 6 bases between them. CDR1 is MNHNY, CDR2 SVGAGI, per germline (reference sequence). Sequencing used immunoSEQ multiplex PCR; TCRdb keeps in-frame clones, though not all of them. The table has approximately 69,000 clones, around 87% seen once. The source material was CD4+ or CD8+ T cells sorted from blood, sampled in a trial of the OX40 agonist ivuxolimab. The chain couples TRBV6-6 to TRBJ1-2; the D is unclear. This clonotype was sampled from an adult with an advanced solid tumor such as melanoma, head and neck, liver or kidney cancer. CDR3 coding DNA: TGTGCCAGCAGTCGGACGTATGGCTACACCTTC. It yields the protein CASSRTYGYTF.